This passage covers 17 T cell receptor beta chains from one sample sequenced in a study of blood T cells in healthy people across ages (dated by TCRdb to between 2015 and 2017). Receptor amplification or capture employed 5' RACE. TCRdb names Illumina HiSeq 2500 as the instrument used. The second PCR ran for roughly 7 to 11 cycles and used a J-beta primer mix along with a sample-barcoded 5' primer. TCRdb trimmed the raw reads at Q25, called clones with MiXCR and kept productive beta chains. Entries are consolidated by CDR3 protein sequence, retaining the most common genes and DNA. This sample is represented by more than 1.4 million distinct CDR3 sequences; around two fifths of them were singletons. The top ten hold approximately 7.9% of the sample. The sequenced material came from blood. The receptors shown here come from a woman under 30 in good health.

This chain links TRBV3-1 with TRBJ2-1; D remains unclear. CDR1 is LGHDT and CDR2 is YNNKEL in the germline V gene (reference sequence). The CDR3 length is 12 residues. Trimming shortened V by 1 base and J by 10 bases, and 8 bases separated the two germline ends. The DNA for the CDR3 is TGTGCCAGCAGCCAAGCCCGAGTCGAGCAGTTCTTC. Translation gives CASSQARVEQFF.

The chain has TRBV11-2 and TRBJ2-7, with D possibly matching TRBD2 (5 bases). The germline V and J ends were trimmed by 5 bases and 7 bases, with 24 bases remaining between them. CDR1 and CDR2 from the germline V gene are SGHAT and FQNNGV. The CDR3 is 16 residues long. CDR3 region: CASSHYAGPSPNEQYF. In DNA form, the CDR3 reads TGTGCCAGCAGCCACTATGCGGGCCCGTCCCCCAATGAGCAGTACTTC.

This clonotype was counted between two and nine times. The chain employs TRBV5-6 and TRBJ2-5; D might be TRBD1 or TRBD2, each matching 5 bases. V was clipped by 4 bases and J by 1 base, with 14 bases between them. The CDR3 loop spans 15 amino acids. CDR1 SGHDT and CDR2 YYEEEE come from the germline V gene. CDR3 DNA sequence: TGTGCCAGCAGCGCAGAGGGGCTGCTCCAAGAGACCCAGTACTTC. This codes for CASSAEGLLQETQYF.

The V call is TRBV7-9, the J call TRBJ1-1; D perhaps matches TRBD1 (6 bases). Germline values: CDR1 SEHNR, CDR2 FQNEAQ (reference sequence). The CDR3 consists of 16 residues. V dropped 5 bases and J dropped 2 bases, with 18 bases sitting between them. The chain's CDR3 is CASSVGGAGLNTEAFF. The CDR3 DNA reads TGTGCCAGCAGCGTAGGGGGGGCCGGTTTAAACACTGAAGCTTTCTTT. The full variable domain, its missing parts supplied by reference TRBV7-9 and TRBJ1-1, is DTGVSQNPRHKITKRGQNVTFRCDPISEHNRLYWYRQTLGQGPEFLTYFQNEAQLEKSRLLSDRFSAERPKGSFSTLEIQRTEQGDSAMYLCASSVGGAGLNTEAFFGQGTRLTVV.

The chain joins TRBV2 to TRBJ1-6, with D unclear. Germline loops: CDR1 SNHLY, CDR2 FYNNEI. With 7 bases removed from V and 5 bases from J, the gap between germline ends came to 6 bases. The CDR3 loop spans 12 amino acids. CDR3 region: CASTGDNSPLHF. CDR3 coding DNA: TGTGCCAGCACTGGGGATAATTCACCCCTCCACTTT.

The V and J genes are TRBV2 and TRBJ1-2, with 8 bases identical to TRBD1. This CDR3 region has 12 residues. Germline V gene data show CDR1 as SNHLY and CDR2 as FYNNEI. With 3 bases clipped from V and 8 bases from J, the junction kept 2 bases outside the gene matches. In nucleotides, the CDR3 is TGTGCCAGCAGTGAGCAGGGGGCCGGCTACACCTTC. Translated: CASSEQGAGYTF.

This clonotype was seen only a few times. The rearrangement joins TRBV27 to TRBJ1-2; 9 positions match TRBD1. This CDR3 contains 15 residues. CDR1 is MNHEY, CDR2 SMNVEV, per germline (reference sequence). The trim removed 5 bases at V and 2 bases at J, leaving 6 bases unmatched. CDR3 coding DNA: TGTGCCAGCAGTCCTACAGGGGGCTACAACTATGGCTACACCTTC. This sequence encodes CASSPTGGYNYGYTF.

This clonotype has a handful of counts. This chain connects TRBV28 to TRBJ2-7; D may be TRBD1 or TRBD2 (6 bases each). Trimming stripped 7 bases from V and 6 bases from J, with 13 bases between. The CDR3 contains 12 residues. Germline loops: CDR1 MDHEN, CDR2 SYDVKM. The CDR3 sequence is CASITQGGEQYF. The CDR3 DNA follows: TGTGCCAGCATCACACAGGGAGGCGAGCAGTACTTC.

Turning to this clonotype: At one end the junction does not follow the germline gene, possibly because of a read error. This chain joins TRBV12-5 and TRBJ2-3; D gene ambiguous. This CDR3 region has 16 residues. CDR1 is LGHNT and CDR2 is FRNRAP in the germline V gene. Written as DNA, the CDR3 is TGTGCTACTGGTTTGTACGCTGGGCACTACAGAGATACGCAGTATTTT. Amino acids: CATGLYAGHYRDTQYF.

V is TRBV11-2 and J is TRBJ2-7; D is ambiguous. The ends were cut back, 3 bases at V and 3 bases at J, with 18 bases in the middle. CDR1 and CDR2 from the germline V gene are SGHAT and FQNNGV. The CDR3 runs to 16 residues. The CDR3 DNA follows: TGTGCCAGCAGCTTCGACTCAGGAGCCGGGCACTACGAGCAGTACTTC. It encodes CASSFDSGAGHYEQYF.

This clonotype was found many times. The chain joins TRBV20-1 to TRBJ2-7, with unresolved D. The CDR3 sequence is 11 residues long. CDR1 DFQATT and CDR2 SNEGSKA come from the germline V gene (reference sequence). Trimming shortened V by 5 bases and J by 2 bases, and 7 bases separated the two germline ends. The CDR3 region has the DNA TGCAGTGCTTTGCGCGCCTACGAGCAGTACTTC. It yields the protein CSALRAYEQYF.

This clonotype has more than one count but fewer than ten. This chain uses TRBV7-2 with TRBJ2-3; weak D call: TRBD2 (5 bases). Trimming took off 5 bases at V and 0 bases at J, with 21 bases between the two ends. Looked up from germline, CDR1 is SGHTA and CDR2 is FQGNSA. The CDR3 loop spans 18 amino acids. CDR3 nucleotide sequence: TGTGCCAGCAGCCTCACCGCACTAGTCTACTCCAGCACAGATACGCAGTATTTT. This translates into CASSLTALVYSSTDTQYF.

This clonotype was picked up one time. CDR3 amino acids: CASSQEGGRPSYEQYF. CDR3 bases: TGTGCCAGCAGCCAAGAGGGAGGGCGACCTTCCTACGAGCAGTACTTC. V and J are TRBV3-1 and TRBJ2-7, with TRBD2 matching 7 bases. Germline V CDR1 and CDR2: LGHDT, YNNKEL (reference sequence). V gave up 0 bases and J gave up 1 base; unmatched junction bases: 6. The CDR3 is 16 amino acids.

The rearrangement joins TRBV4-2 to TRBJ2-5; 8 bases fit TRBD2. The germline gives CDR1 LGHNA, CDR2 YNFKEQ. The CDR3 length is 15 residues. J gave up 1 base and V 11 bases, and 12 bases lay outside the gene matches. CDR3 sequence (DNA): TGTGCCGCCGCCCGGGCGGGGGGACTCCAAGAGACCCAGTACTTC. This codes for CAAARAGGLQETQYF.

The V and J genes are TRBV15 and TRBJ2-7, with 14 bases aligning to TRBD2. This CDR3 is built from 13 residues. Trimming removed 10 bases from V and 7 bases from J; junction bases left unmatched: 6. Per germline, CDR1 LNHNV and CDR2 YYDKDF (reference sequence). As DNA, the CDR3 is TGTGCCAGCGGGACTAGCGGGGGAGAAGAGCAGTACTTC. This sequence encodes CASGTSGGEEQYF.

The CDR3 here is CASSKEVTIAQNSNQPQHF. CDR3 DNA sequence: TGTGCCAGCAGCAAAGAGGTCACGATCGCCCAGAATAGCAATCAGCCCCAGCATTTT. The chain combines TRBV21-1 with TRBJ1-5; whether TRBD1, the table's D call, matches the DNA was not checked. TRBV21-1 is a pseudogene locus. This CDR3 is 19 amino acids long.

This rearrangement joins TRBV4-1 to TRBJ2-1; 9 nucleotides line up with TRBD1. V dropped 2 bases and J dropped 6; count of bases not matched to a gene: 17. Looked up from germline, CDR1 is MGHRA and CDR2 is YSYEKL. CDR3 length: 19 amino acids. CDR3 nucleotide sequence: TGCGCCAGCAGCCAACGAGCCCCCTCAGGTGCGACAGGGGGCAATGAGCAGTTCTTC. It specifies CASSQRAPSGATGGNEQFF.